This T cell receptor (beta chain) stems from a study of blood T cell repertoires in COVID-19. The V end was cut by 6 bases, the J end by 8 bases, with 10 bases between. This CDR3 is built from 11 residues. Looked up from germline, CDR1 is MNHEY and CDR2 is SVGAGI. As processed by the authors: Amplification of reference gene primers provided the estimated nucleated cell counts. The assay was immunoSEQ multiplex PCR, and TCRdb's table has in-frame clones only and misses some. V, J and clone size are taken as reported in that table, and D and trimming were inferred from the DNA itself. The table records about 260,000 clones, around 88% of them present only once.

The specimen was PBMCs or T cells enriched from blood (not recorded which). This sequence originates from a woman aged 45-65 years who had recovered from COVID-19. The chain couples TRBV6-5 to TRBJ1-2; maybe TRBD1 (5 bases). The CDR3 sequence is CASSQGGGYTF. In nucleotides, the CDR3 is TGTGCCAGCAGCCAGGGAGGCGGCTACACCTTC.